This entry lists 16 T cell receptor beta chains sequenced from one sample in a study of T-cell memory formation after mild COVID-19. Using its own MiXCR run on the 5' RACE reads, TCRdb lists one record per CDR3 protein. Of some 320,000 distinct CDR3 sequences listed, approximately 15% are singletons. Sequenced input: PBMCs or a T cell subset sorted from them (not recorded which). These receptors all stem from a man between 18 and 29 years old who had mild COVID-19 (a few samples of this study predate the infection). Cell type and time point are not known.

This clonotype was counted between two and nine times. The chain links TRBV6-5 to TRBJ2-6; no clear D. Germline CDR1 and CDR2: MNHEY and SVGAGI. The CDR3 sequence is 16 residues long. V lost 6 bases and J 0 bases, leaving 12 bases between the germline ends. In DNA form, the CDR3 reads TGTGCCAGCAGAATTGACGGCAGCTCTGGGGCCAACGTCCTGACTTTC. Translated: CASRIDGSSGANVLTF.

The chain uses TRBV7-6 and TRBJ2-1, with unresolved D. The CDR3 spans 15 residues. The V end was cut by 4 bases, the J end by 8 bases, with 18 bases between. Looked up from germline, CDR1 is SGHVS and CDR2 is FNYEAQ. This chain's CDR3 is CASSSGQVGLDEQFF. In DNA form, the CDR3 reads TGTGCCAGCAGCTCCGGTCAGGTCGGGCTGGATGAGCAGTTCTTC.

The chain links TRBV18 to TRBJ2-4; D is undetermined. There are 15 residues in the CDR3. Looked up from germline, CDR1 is KGHSH and CDR2 is LQKENI. Trimming took off 0 bases at V and 6 bases at J, with 12 bases between the two ends. CDR3 sequence reads: CASSPPERAGNIQYF. The CDR3 coding sequence is TGTGCCAGCTCACCACCGGAGCGTGCCGGAAACATTCAGTACTTC.

The chain uses TRBV10-3 and TRBJ1-1, with TRBD1 matching 10 bases. The germline CDR1 and CDR2 sequences are ENHRY and SYGVKD. V was clipped by 7 bases and J by 4 bases; unmatched bases: 9. The CDR3 length is 15 residues. DNA for the CDR3: TGTGCCATCACCCGGGACAGGGGAGGGGGCACTGAAGCTTTCTTT. Translation: CAITRDRGGGTEAFF.

This clonotype was seen more than once but under ten times. The chain has TRBV27 and TRBJ2-7, with 7 nucleotides matching TRBD2. CDR3 size: 15 residues. Unmatched junction bases numbered 12, after V lost 5 bases and J lost 5 bases. Germline V CDR1 and CDR2: MNHEY, SMNVEV (reference sequence). CDR3 nucleotides: TGTGCCAGCAGTCCGTGGGGGGGGAATCGGGACGAGCAGTACTTC. It translates to CASSPWGGNRDEQYF.

V gene TRBV4-3 combines with J gene TRBJ2-1; no reliable D call. The germline gives CDR1 LGHNA, CDR2 YSLEER. V lost 0 bases and J lost 4, with 13 bases in between. CDR3 length: 16 amino acids. The CDR3 DNA sequence: TGCGCCAGCAGCCAAGATCTAAGGGCCCCGTACAATGAGCAGTTCTTC. Translation: CASSQDLRAPYNEQFF.

This clonotype was observed at least ten times. The junction differs from germline at one of its ends, possibly a read error. The chain couples TRBV5-1 to TRBJ2-3; weak D call: TRBD1 (6 bases). CDR1 SGHRS and CDR2 YFSETQ come from the germline V gene. The CDR3 covers 14 residues. Here the CDR3 DNA reads TGTGCCAGCAGCTTAGCAGGGGATGCAGATACGCAGTATTTT. It yields the protein CASSLAGDADTQYF.

This clonotype was picked up a small number of times. V usage is TRBV7-8 and J usage is TRBJ1-1, with 11 nucleotides matching TRBD1. CDR1 and CDR2 from the germline V gene are SGHVS and FQNEAQ. The V and J ends lost 3 bases and 6 bases, in that order; junction bases with no gene match: 6. CDR3 length: 15 amino acids. CDR3 amino acids: CASSFSGTGGPEAFF. CDR3 sequence (DNA): TGTGCCAGCAGCTTTTCCGGGACAGGGGGTCCTGAAGCTTTCTTT.

The CDR3 sequence: CASRDRGSPLHF. CDR3 coding DNA: TGTGCCAGCAGGGACAGGGGCTCACCCCTCCACTTT. The V and J genes are TRBV25-1 and TRBJ1-6, with 9 bases that match TRBD1. The germline V gene has CDR1 MGHDK and CDR2 SYGVNS. Unmatched junction bases numbered 1, after V lost 6 bases and J lost 10 bases. The CDR3 extends over 12 amino acids.

V is TRBV19 and J is TRBJ2-2; D is ambiguous. V gave up 5 bases and J gave up 0 bases, with 13 bases separating them. The length of the CDR3 is 16 residues. CDR1 and CDR2 (germline): LNHDA, SQIVND (reference sequence). The CDR3 DNA reads as TGTGCCAGTAGTCTTTGGACCCCGGCGAACACCGGGGAGCTGTTTTTT. Translation: CASSLWTPANTGELFF. The whole variable domain, filled in from reference TRBV19 and TRBJ2-2, reads DGGITQSPKYLFRKEGQNVTLSCEQNLNHDAMYWYRQDPGQGLRLIYYSQIVNDFQKGDIAEGYSVSREKKESFPLTVTSAQKNPTAFYLCASSLWTPANTGELFFGEGSRLTVL.

This rearrangement joins TRBV2 to TRBJ2-5; TRBD1 aligns across 9 bases. Germline trimming cut 10 bases from V and 5 bases from J; bases unmatched to any gene: 11. This CDR3 is built from 14 residues. The germline V gene encodes CDR1 SNHLY and CDR2 FYNNEI. The CDR3 DNA reads TGTGCCACCACGGGACAGGGCTTGGGGGAGACCCAGTACTTC. Translating gives CATTGQGLGETQYF. The whole variable domain, remainder taken from reference TRBV2 and TRBJ2-5, is EPEVTQTPSHQVTQMGQEVILRCVPISNHLYFYWYRQILGQKVEFLVSFYNNEISEKSEIFDDQFSVERPDGSNFTLKIRSTKLEDSAMYFCATTGQGLGETQYFGPGTRLLVL.

This clonotype occurred a few times. The chain carries TRBV14 and TRBJ2-7; 7 bases align to TRBD1. Trimming cost V 1 base and J 4 bases; bases outside gene matches: 4. The CDR3 contains 14 residues. The germline V gene has CDR1 SGHDN and CDR2 FVKESK. The CDR3 bases are TGTGCCAGCAGCCAAGGACAGGGCGGATACGAGCAGTACGTC. Amino acid sequence: CASSQGQGGYEQYV.

In its sample, this clonotype was seen a few times. The rearrangement links TRBV18 to TRBJ1-1, with 7 bases that match TRBD1. This CDR3 region has 15 residues. Germline V lookup: CDR1 KGHSH, CDR2 LQKENI. Germline trimming cut 3 bases from V and 1 base from J; bases unmatched to any gene: 5. This CDR3 is CASSPGRQGNTEAFF. The CDR3 DNA reads TGTGCCAGCTCACCGGGACGACAGGGGAACACTGAAGCTTTCTTT.

The chain carries TRBV6-5 and TRBJ1-5; D is ambiguous. Trimming left V 2 bases short and J 6 bases short, with 5 bases between. The CDR3 spans 12 residues. Germline V gene sequence: CDR1 MNHEY, CDR2 SVGAGI. CDR3 sequence: CASSYACQPQHF. CDR3 bases: TGTGCCAGCAGTTACGCCTGTCAGCCCCAGCATTTT.

A few counts support this clonotype. The gene calls are TRBV4-3 and TRBJ2-3, with TRBD2 as a possible D gene (7 bases). Germline CDR1 and CDR2: LGHNA and YSLEER. The CDR3 sequence is 16 residues long. V shed 4 bases and J shed 5 bases, with 19 bases lying between them. The CDR3 protein is CASSPGKGGPGDTQYF. Written as DNA, the CDR3 is TGCGCCAGCAGCCCGGGGAAGGGGGGGCCGGGAGATACGCAGTATTTT.

This clonotype was recorded many times. This chain uses TRBV4-3 with TRBJ2-1; perhaps D is TRBD1 or TRBD2 (6 bases each). The CDR3 covers 16 residues. The germline V gene encodes CDR1 LGHNA and CDR2 YSLEER. V lost 1 base and J lost 5, with 15 bases in between. Written as DNA, the CDR3 is TGCGCCAGCAGCCAAGTAATAGGGGGGCTAGACAATGAGCAGTTCTTC. As protein: CASSQVIGGLDNEQFF.